Described below is a single TCR beta chain sequence and its context. This specimen comes from a study of blood T cell repertoires in COVID-19. In the study overall: Some COVID-19 samples were acute and others convalescent; all came from the United States, Italy and Spain. PBMCs, B-cell-depleted T cells, or T cells were the source of the cDNA or gDNA that made up the material.

Original processing notes: For nucleated cells, counts were estimated from reference gene primer amplification. Some clones are missing from TCRdb's copy, which holds only in-frame ones; the method was immunoSEQ multiplex PCR. D and trimming were read from the DNA, whereas the V and J calls and clone size are those reported in that table. The sample has about 100,000 clones, about 86% seen once. The sequence derives from a woman of 80 years or more with active or convalescent COVID-19. Sequences were obtained from peripheral blood.

CDR3 DNA: TGTGCCACCAGCAGTGACTCGGGGGGGTTCTATGGCTACACCTTC. Protein sequence: CATSSDSGGFYGYTF. The V gene is TRBV15, the J gene TRBJ1-2; D perhaps matches TRBD1 (5 bases). The CDR3 is made up of 15 amino acids. V dropped 3 bases and J dropped 4 bases, with 15 bases sitting between them. Germline V gives CDR1 LNHNV, CDR2 YYDKDF (reference sequence).